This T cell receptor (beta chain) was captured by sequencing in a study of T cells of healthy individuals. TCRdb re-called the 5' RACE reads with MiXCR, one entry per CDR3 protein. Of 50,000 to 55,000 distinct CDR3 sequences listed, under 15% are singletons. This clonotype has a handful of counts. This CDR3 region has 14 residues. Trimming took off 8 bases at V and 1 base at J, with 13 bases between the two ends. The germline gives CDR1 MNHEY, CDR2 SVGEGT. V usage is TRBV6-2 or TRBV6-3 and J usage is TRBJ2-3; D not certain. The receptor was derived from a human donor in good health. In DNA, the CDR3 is TGTGCCAGCGCCACTAACGCCCGCACAGATACGCAGTATTTT. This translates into CASATNARTDTQYF.